This T cell receptor (beta chain) was observed in a study of control samples from healthy donors and cancer patients. Germline V lookup: CDR1 LGHDT, CDR2 YNNKEL (reference sequence). CDR3 size: 11 residues. Deletions cut 11 bases from V and 6 bases from J, with 10 bases between. Profiling relied on immunoSEQ multiplex PCR, and the TCRdb table lists in-frame clones only, not all of them. The sample consists of around 140,000 clones, around nine tenths of them appearing once. This receptor was obtained from a man aged 18 to 35 in good health. The chain carries TRBV3-1 (or the pseudogene TRBV3-2) and TRBJ2-2; the D gene is possibly TRBD1 (5 bases). Material for sequencing was blood. CDR3 in DNA: TGTGCCTGCGCAGGGTCCGGGGAGCTGTTTTTT. Residues: CACAGSGELFF.